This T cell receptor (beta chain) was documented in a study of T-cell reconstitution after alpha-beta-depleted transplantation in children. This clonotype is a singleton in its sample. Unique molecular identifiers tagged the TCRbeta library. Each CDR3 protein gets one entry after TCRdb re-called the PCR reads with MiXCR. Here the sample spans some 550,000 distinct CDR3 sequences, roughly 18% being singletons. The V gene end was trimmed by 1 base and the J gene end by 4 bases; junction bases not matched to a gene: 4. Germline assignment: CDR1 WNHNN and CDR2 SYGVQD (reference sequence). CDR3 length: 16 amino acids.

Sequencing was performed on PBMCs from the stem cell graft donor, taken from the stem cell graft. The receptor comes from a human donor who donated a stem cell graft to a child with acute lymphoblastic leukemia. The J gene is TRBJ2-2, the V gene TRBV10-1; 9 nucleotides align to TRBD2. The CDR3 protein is CASSELGLAGTGELFF. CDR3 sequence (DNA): TGCGCCAGCAGTGAGTTGGGACTAGCCGGCACCGGGGAGCTGTTTTTT.